The subject of this entry is one T cell receptor beta chain. This clonotype appeared a few times. No cognate antigen has been identified for it. No per-base quality is available; no much larger clone lies one base away. Preparation of the library involved 5' RACE. The second PCR ran for roughly 7 to 12 cycles and used a J-beta primer mix along with a sample-barcoded 5' primer. A unique molecular identifier was introduced onto each TCR beta cDNA molecule by a template-switch 5' adaptor carrying 12 random nucleotides. Each sample yielded at least 2.5 million CDR3-containing paired-end reads. All of the RNA was converted into first-strand cDNA using the Mint cDNA synthesis kit, with a TRBC-specific oligonucleotide serving as the primer. After uracil-DNA glycosylase treatment, a first 18-cycle PCR used universal primers M1SS and BC2_uni_R on all cDNA. As for the original processing: For normalization, 1 million high-quality reads were randomly selected from each sample, with every read carrying a distinct molecular identifier. Instead of being binned into consensus sequences, reads that shared molecular identifiers were thrown out. MiTCR, set to a Q25 quality threshold and the strictest error-elimination algorithm, was used for CDR3 identification, clonotype clustering and error correction. A nonparametric unseen species model with Euler transformation was used to estimate lower-bound total TCR beta diversity. TCRdb reran the public reads through fastp at Q25 and MiXCR, keeping productive beta chains. Identical CDR3 proteins give one entry, which carries the most common genes and DNA. The authors' filters were not applied to this entry. The sample has 1.5 million to 2 million distinct CDR3 sequences on record, about two fifths of them singletons. 23% of the sample is in the top ten clones.

These data belong to a study of blood T cells in healthy people across ages (dated by TCRdb to the mid-2010s). Notes on the research overall: In model experiments, template switching captured roughly one uniquely barcoded TCR beta cDNA molecule for every two T cells. To track age-related changes in TCR beta repertoire diversity, the study relied on deep sequencing normalized with unique cDNA molecular identifiers. Donors were grouped into four age groups: young (average approximately 16 years), middle-aged (about 38), aged (approximately 58) and long-lived (just over 80). To avoid experimental bias, donors of different ages were distributed randomly across sequencing lanes. Using the same blood draw, the study looked at two additional independent replicas of 1 million unique cDNA reads for two donors, one aged 18 to 30 and the other aged 80 or older.

The roughly 39 donors, aged 6 to 90 years, were systemically healthy Caucasian individuals from Russia. Each donor gave ten milliliters of peripheral blood, drawn into EDTA-treated Vacutainer tubes. Ficoll-Paque density-gradient centrifugation was used to isolate PBMCs, with at least 6 million obtained per sample. Trizol reagent was used to extract total RNA from PBMCs, with at least 6 micrograms per sample. For every donor, an aliquot of PBMCs went through flow cytometry to measure the percentages of naive CD45RAhigh/CD27high T cells. The germline V end is reduced by 2 bases and the J end by 2 bases; junction bases left unmatched: 8. Via the germline V gene, CDR1 is ENHRY and CDR2 SYGVKD. The CDR3 runs 16 amino acids, cysteine and phenylalanine included. Just the 48-base CDR3 DNA is kept, in frame starting at base 1. Broad study findings and their caveats: Compared with the aged group, the long-lived group had more naive CD4+ T cells, fewer expanded clones and increased TCR diversity, suggesting age selection. Because profiling used bulk unsorted PBMCs, naive and antigen-experienced compartments could not be compared conclusively. Donor CMV infection status was unknown, potentially confounding age-related changes in expanded clonotypes. Observed TCR beta diversity per million T cells fell roughly linearly with age, and a significant reduction was already apparent by age around 40. Observed TCR beta diversity correlated strongly with the percentage of naive T cells measured by flow cytometry. Total diversity estimates from one million sequenced T cells were considered lower bounds and underestimates.

Sequencing was done on a sample of blood. This TCR was sampled from a human donor in good health. The V gene is TRBV10-3 and the J gene is TRBJ1-1, and 7 junctional nucleotides match TRBD1. The DNA is TGTGCCATCAGTGAGGTGCCTCAGGGGGTTAACACTGAAGCTTTCTTT. It codes for CAISEVPQGVNTEAFF.